The clone carrying this T cell receptor beta chain was picked up many times. Antigen: not known. TCR beta CDR3 regions were amplified from RNA transcripts. The HTBI primer set was used in a first-round RT-PCR of the TCR CDR3. TCRdb recomputed calls from the multiplex PCR reads with MiXCR, one row per CDR3 protein. The table has roughly 570,000 distinct CDR3 sequences, approximately 44% seen once. This specimen belongs to a study of T cells in Graves' hyperthyroidism and ophthalmopathy. Study-level points and caveats: Ophthalmopathy got predicted by the model a median about 6.5 months before its onset.

Germline loops: CDR1 SEHNR, CDR2 FQNEAQ (reference sequence). The CDR3 has 15 residues. V gave up 5 bases and J gave up 5 bases, with 18 bases separating them. Clinical symptoms, serum thyroxine and TRAb, thyroid ultrasound and orbital computed tomography were used for the diagnoses. The receptor's source is an adult woman with Graves' disease, either hyperthyroidism or ophthalmopathy (not recorded which). The material sequenced was peripheral blood or thyroid tissue (not recorded which). The J gene is TRBJ2-5, the V gene TRBV7-9, with D tentatively TRBD1 or TRBD2 (5 bases each). The CDR3 protein is CASSPGTSLSETQYF. The CDR3 DNA reads as TGTGCCAGCAGCCCTGGGACCTCCTTATCGGAGACCCAGTACTTC.